These 16 T cell receptor beta chains came from one sample sequenced in a study of blood T cell repertoires in COVID-19. The data were produced by immunoSEQ multiplex PCR, yet TCRdb's version contains in-frame clones alone and is incomplete. Here the sample spans 90,000 or so clones, over 75% being singletons. Sequenced: peripheral blood. The origin of the receptors is a human donor in a cohort sampled during active COVID-19.

The rearrangement links TRBV7-9 to TRBJ1-1; no reliable D call. Germline V lookup: CDR1 SEHNR, CDR2 FQNEAQ (reference sequence). The V end lost 4 bases, the J end lost 5 bases, and 11 bases lay between the germline ends. The CDR3 covers 13 residues. The CDR3 region has the DNA TGTGCCAGCAGCTCTAGAGTGTATACTGAAGCTTTCTTT. Amino acid sequence: CASSSRVYTEAFF.

The V and J genes are TRBV20-1 and TRBJ1-2; 8 nucleotides align to TRBD1. Germline loops: CDR1 DFQATT, CDR2 SNEGSKA (reference sequence). The length of the CDR3 is 11 residues. V was clipped by 6 bases and J by 8 bases; unmatched bases: 5. CDR3 residues: CSARTGTGYTF. CDR3 sequence (DNA): TGCAGTGCAAGGACAGGGACCGGCTACACCTTC.

This clone showed up just a few times. The chain employs TRBV4-3 and TRBJ2-5; 9 nucleotides align to TRBD2. Per the germline V gene, CDR1 is LGHNA and CDR2 is YSLEER. With V trimmed by 0 bases and J by 1 base, 0 bases remained unmatched. There are 15 residues in the CDR3. CDR3 bases: TGCGCCAGCAGCCAAGAGCGGGGGGGCCAAGAGACCCAGTACTTC. This gives the protein CASSQERGGQETQYF.

J is TRBJ2-6 and V is TRBV29-1; TRBD1 agrees at 11 bases. Trimming took 6 bases from V and 0 from J; bases not matched to a gene: 4. Germline V gives CDR1 SQVTM, CDR2 ANQGSEA. This CDR3 contains 16 residues. The chain's CDR3 is CSVDGTGGSGANVLTF. The CDR3 nucleotides are TGCAGCGTCGACGGGACAGGGGGCTCTGGGGCCAACGTCCTGACTTTC.

With respect to this clone: Other DNA sequences from this sample encode an identical CDR3 as well. The V gene is TRBV5-1, the J gene TRBJ2-1; 9 nucleotides align to TRBD2. Trimming at V came to 0 bases and at J to 1 base, leaving 2 bases not matched to a gene. The germline CDR1 and CDR2 sequences are SGHRS and YFSETQ. The CDR3 is made up of 16 amino acids. CDR3 coding DNA: TGCGCCAGCAGCTTGGTGGCGGGGGGGTCCTACAATGAGCAGTTCTTC. It yields the protein CASSLVAGGSYNEQFF.

The V and J genes are TRBV6-6 and TRBJ1-6, with TRBD1 identical over 8 bases. Per germline, CDR1 MNHNY and CDR2 SVGAGI (reference sequence). J gave up 10 bases and V 6 bases, and 14 bases lay outside the gene matches. CDR3 size: 16 residues. CDR3 region: CASSPSGTGIGSPLHF. The CDR3 nucleotides read TGTGCCAGCAGCCCGTCCGGGACAGGTATTGGGTCACCCCTCCACTTT.

J is TRBJ2-5 and V is TRBV7-6; TRBD1 aligns across 7 bases. The germline gives CDR1 SGHVS, CDR2 FNYEAQ. CDR3 length equals 15 residues. With V trimmed by 5 bases and J by 7 bases, 13 bases remained unmatched. The DNA of the CDR3 is TGTGCCAGCAGCCCAATCCGGGACAGTCCAGGGACCCAGTACTTC. As protein: CASSPIRDSPGTQYF.

V gene TRBV5-4 combines with J gene TRBJ1-2; maybe TRBD1 (6 bases). Trimming left V 4 bases short and J 0 bases short, with 13 bases between. Germline V gives CDR1 SGHNT, CDR2 YYREEE (reference sequence). The CDR3 is 15 residues long. The CDR3 reads CASSPGQTTNYGYTF. CDR3 DNA sequence: TGTGCCAGCAGCCCCGGACAGACTACTAACTATGGCTACACCTTC.

This clone was detected a few times. The chain is built from TRBV15 and TRBJ2-1; maybe TRBD2 (5 bases). Per germline, CDR1 LNHNV and CDR2 YYDKDF (reference sequence). The CDR3 runs to 15 residues. V gave up 1 base and J gave up 8 bases, with 15 bases separating them. CDR3 bases: TGTGCCACCAGCAGAGTGAGGGAATCTGTAGATGAGCAGTTCTTC. It is translated as CATSRVRESVDEQFF.

This chain uses TRBV7-3 with TRBJ1-1; TRBD1 agrees at 9 bases. This CDR3 spans 16 amino acids. The germline gives CDR1 SGHTA, CDR2 FQGTGA. V trimming: 2 bases; J trimming: 5 bases; junction bases outside the gene matches: 9. Written as DNA, the CDR3 is TGTGCCAGCAGCTTAGTTGGAAGACAGGGGGTAACTGAAGCTTTCTTT. Residues: CASSLVGRQGVTEAFF.

This sequence joins TRBV7-9 and TRBJ1-4, with a possible D match to TRBD1 (5 bases). The germline V and J ends were trimmed by 0 bases and 11 bases, with 19 bases remaining between them. The CDR3 is 16 amino acids. Germline values: CDR1 SEHNR, CDR2 FQNEAQ (reference sequence). The CDR3 loop reads CASSLAQGGIPGKLFF. CDR3 nucleotide sequence: TGTGCCAGCAGCTTAGCCCAGGGCGGGATACCTGGGAAACTGTTTTTT.

The rearrangement uses TRBV30 and TRBJ2-2; 7 bases agree with TRBD2. CDR3 size: 14 residues. The ends lost 2 bases at V and 2 bases at J; junction bases unmatched: 2. Per germline, CDR1 GTSNPN and CDR2 SVGIG (reference sequence). The chain's CDR3 is CAWSSGANTGELFF. The CDR3 region has the DNA TGTGCCTGGAGTAGCGGGGCCAACACCGGGGAGCTGTTTTTT.

The genes are TRBV6-6 and TRBJ1-4, with D tentatively TRBD1 (5 bases). Looked up from germline, CDR1 is MNHNY and CDR2 is SVGAGI (reference sequence). Trimming shortened V by 11 bases and J by 5 bases, and 12 bases separated the two germline ends. CDR3 length: 12 amino acids. CDR3 sequence reads: CASRGENEKLFF. The CDR3 region has the DNA TGTGCCTCGCGGGGGGAGAATGAAAAACTGTTTTTT.

V and J are TRBV6-5 and TRBJ1-1; weak D call: TRBD1 (6 bases). CDR3 length: 15 residues. Deletions cut 6 bases from V and 2 bases from J, with 16 bases between. The germline V gene has CDR1 MNHEY and CDR2 SVGAGI. As DNA, the CDR3 is TGTGCCAGCAGCCGCTCGGCAGGGGCCAACACTGAAGCTTTCTTT. It codes for CASSRSAGANTEAFF.

The CDR3 bases are TGTGCCAGCACCCAAGCTGGGGGGGAGACCCAGTACTTC. Its translation is CASTQAGGETQYF. The V call is TRBV12-3 or TRBV12-4, the J call TRBJ2-5; maybe TRBD2 (6 bases). The V gene lost 7 bases and the J gene lost 5 bases, with 14 bases spanning the gap. The CDR3 is 13 amino acids.

CDR3 sequence: CSVVDRGSTEAFF. For the CDR3, the DNA is TGCAGCGTTGTGGACAGGGGGTCCACTGAAGCTTTCTTT. The J gene is TRBJ1-1, the V gene TRBV29-1, with 10 bases fitting TRBD1. Germline assignment: CDR1 SQVTM and CDR2 ANQGSEA. This CDR3 has 13 amino acids. Trimming at V came to 4 bases and at J to 4 bases, leaving 3 bases not matched to a gene.